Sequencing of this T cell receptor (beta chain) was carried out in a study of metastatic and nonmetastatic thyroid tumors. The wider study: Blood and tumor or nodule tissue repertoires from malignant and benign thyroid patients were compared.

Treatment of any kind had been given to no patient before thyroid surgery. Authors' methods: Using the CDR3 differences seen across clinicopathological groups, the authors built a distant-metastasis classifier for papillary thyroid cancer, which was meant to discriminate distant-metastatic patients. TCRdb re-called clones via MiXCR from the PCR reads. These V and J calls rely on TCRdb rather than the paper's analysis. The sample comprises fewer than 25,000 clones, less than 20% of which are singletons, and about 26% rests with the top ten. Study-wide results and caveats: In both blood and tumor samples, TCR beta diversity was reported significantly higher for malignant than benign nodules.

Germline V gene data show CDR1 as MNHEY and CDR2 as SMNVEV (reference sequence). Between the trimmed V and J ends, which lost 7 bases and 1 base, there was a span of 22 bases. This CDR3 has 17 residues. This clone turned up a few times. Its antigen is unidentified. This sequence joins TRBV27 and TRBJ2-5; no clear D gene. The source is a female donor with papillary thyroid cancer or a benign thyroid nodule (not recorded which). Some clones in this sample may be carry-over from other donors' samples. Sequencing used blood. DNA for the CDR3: TGTGCCAGCATTTTCGTTAGGGTTGGATTGCGCCAAGAGACCCAGTACTTC. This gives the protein CASIFVRVGLRQETQYF.